Presented here are 31 T cell receptor beta chains from one specimen sequenced in a study of vaccination effects on CD4 cells after COVID-19. Which antigens these TCRs recognize remains unknown. Sequencing used immunoSEQ multiplex PCR; TCRdb keeps in-frame clones, though not all of them. The sample lists tens of thousands of clones; roughly 82% were seen once. Sequencing followed a ViraFEST assay step that expanded antigen-specific CD4+ T cells with viral peptide pools. Culture lasted about ten days before CD4+ T cell isolation. Previously uninfected by SARS-CoV-2, the vaccine recipients also showed negative nucleocapsid antibodies. The sequencing here drew on CD4+ T cells from PBMCs cultured with HCoV-NL63 spike peptides, taken before COVID-19 vaccination. The source of these receptors is a human donor who received a COVID-19 vaccine.

The chain has TRBV6-5 and TRBJ1-5, with no clear D. CDR1 is MNHEY, CDR2 SVGAGI, per germline. CDR3 length equals 13 residues. The V end lost 6 bases, the J end lost 3 bases, and 9 bases lay between the germline ends. The CDR3 protein is CASSVLTNQPQHF. The CDR3 DNA follows: TGTGCCAGCAGCGTTTTGACCAATCAGCCCCAGCATTTT.

In DNA form, the CDR3 reads TGTGCCAGCAGTTCACCGGGACAATTAAGGCAGCCCCAGCATTTT. Translation: CASSSPGQLRQPQHF. V gene TRBV28 combines with J gene TRBJ1-5; a possible D gene is TRBD1 (6 bases). Per the germline V gene, CDR1 is MDHEN and CDR2 is SYDVKM. Deletions cut 4 bases from V and 7 bases from J, with 17 bases between. This CDR3 region has 15 residues.

The chain links TRBV30 to TRBJ2-2; TRBD1 matches at 8 bases. The CDR3 has 15 amino acids. Losses at the gene ends were 3 bases for V and 0 bases for J; bases not matched to a gene: 3. Germline CDR1 reads GTSNPN; CDR2 reads SVGIG (reference sequence). DNA of the CDR3: TGTGCCTGGAGACCGGGACAGGCGAACACCGGGGAGCTGTTTTTT. The encoded protein is CAWRPGQANTGELFF.

The chain employs TRBV5-8 and TRBJ1-5; the match to TRBD1 covers 8 bases. Germline V gives CDR1 SGHTS, CDR2 YDEGEE. V shed 4 bases and J 1 base; nucleotides not matched to a gene: 7. This CDR3 has 16 amino acids. The CDR3 nucleotides read TGTGCCAGCAGCAAAGGACAGGGTATAAGCAATCAGCCCCAGCATTTT. This codes for CASSKGQGISNQPQHF.

The genes are TRBV5-8 and TRBJ1-1, with 8 bases aligning to TRBD1. The V gene's germline CDR1 is SGHTS and CDR2 YDEGEE. V dropped 4 bases and J dropped 6; count of bases not matched to a gene: 5. The length of the CDR3 is 13 residues. Here the CDR3 reads CASSLRGLAEAFF. In DNA, the CDR3 is TGTGCCAGCAGCCTCAGGGGGCTGGCTGAAGCTTTCTTT.

This CDR3 is CASSQGLASDTQYF. In DNA, the CDR3 is TGCGCCAGCAGCCAAGGACTAGCCTCAGATACGCAGTATTTT. This sequence joins TRBV4-1 and TRBJ2-3; 7 nucleotides line up with TRBD2. Trimming removed 1 base from V and 4 bases from J; junction bases left unmatched: 2. This CDR3 has 14 residues. In germline, CDR1 is MGHRA, CDR2 YSYEKL.

This sequence joins TRBV7-9 and TRBJ2-2; 8 bases are a match to TRBD1. After removal of 5 bases from V and 4 bases from J, the junction contained 3 bases not matched to a gene. The CDR3 loop spans 14 amino acids. The germline CDR1 and CDR2 sequences are SEHNR and FQNEAQ (reference sequence). The CDR3 spells CASSRQGSTGELFF. CDR3 DNA sequence: TGTGCCAGCAGCCGACAGGGGAGCACCGGGGAGCTGTTTTTT.

This chain connects TRBV7-9 to TRBJ2-1, with 8 bases that match TRBD1. The J segment lost 7 bases and the V segment lost 2 bases, leaving 4 bases of the junction unmatched. Germline lookup yields CDR1 SEHNR and CDR2 FQNEAQ (reference sequence). CDR3 length: 14 amino acids. Written as DNA, the CDR3 is TGTGCCAGCAGCTTAATCAGGGGGCTTAATGAGCAGTTCTTC. Protein sequence: CASSLIRGLNEQFF.

The chain carries TRBV6-6 and TRBJ1-2; no clear D. This CDR3 region has 12 residues. V lost 2 bases to trimming and J lost 6 bases, with 7 bases between them. Per germline, CDR1 MNHNY and CDR2 SVGAGI (reference sequence). Here the CDR3 DNA reads TGTGCCAGCAGTTACGTCACGAATGGCTACACCTTC. Translated: CASSYVTNGYTF.

The genes are TRBV19 and TRBJ1-5; D uncertain. This CDR3 contains 15 residues. V was cut by 3 bases and J by 1 base, with 10 bases left in between. Germline V gives CDR1 LNHDA, CDR2 SQIVND (reference sequence). CDR3 sequence reads: CASSIYSESNQPQHF. Here the CDR3 DNA reads TGTGCCAGTAGTATTTACAGCGAGAGCAATCAGCCCCAGCATTTT.

The sample holds a few counts of this clone. The chain couples TRBV6-5 to TRBJ2-3; D not certain. V was trimmed by 0 bases and J by 4 bases, leaving 11 bases between them. CDR3 length: 15 residues. Germline V gene sequence: CDR1 MNHEY, CDR2 SVGAGI. The CDR3 is CASSYSGMRADTQYF. For the CDR3, the DNA is TGTGCCAGCAGTTACTCAGGGATGAGAGCAGATACGCAGTATTTT.

This clone was picked up one time. The chain joins TRBV7-3 to TRBJ2-3; tentative D call: TRBD2 (7 bases). Between the trimmed V and J ends, which lost 2 bases and 3 bases, there was a span of 12 bases. The CDR3 sequence is 15 residues long. Looked up from germline, CDR1 is SGHTA and CDR2 is FQGTGA. The CDR3, as DNA: TGTGCCAGCAGCTTAGAGAGGGGGGGGACAGATACGCAGTATTTT. Translation gives CASSLERGGTDTQYF.

This clone was picked up one time. The genes are TRBV4-3 and TRBJ2-7; D gene unclear. The germline CDR1 and CDR2 sequences are LGHNA and YSLEER. The CDR3 runs to 14 residues. The ends were cut back, 1 base at V and 0 bases at J, with 7 bases in the middle. The CDR3 loop is CASSQGPSSYEQYV. DNA of the CDR3: TGCGCCAGCAGCCAAGGGCCGAGCTCCTACGAGCAGTACGTC.

The rearrangement uses TRBV2 and TRBJ2-7; 8 bases fit TRBD2. Germline assignment: CDR1 SNHLY and CDR2 FYNNEI. CDR3 length equals 14 residues. With 4 bases clipped from V and 4 bases from J, the junction kept 6 bases outside the gene matches. The CDR3: CASSVGGAGYEQYV. In DNA form, the CDR3 reads TGTGCCAGCAGTGTCGGGGGGGCGGGATACGAGCAGTACGTC.

The V and J genes are TRBV6-6 and TRBJ1-5; 7 nucleotides line up with TRBD1. Germline V gene sequence: CDR1 MNHNY, CDR2 SVGAGI (reference sequence). The CDR3 loop spans 15 amino acids. After removal of 9 bases from V and 1 base from J, the junction contained 9 bases not matched to a gene. The CDR3: CASTPQGQSNQPQHF. CDR3 coding DNA: TGTGCCAGTACCCCGCAGGGACAGAGCAATCAGCCCCAGCATTTT.

The rearrangement joins TRBV5-1 to TRBJ2-1, with D possibly called TRBD1 or TRBD2 (6 bases each). The CDR3 extends over 14 amino acids. Deletions cut 6 bases from V and 7 bases from J, with 17 bases between. CDR1 and CDR2 (germline): SGHRS, YFSETQ. The CDR3 DNA reads as TGCGCCAGCAACTCCGGGGGCCTCGAGAATGAGCAGTTCTTC. It codes for CASNSGGLENEQFF.

The chain links TRBV19 to TRBJ1-1; D is perhaps TRBD1 (6 bases). CDR3 length: 12 residues. The ends were cut back, 5 bases at V and 11 bases at J, with 15 bases in the middle. Germline-derived CDR1 and CDR2 are LNHDA and SQIVND (reference sequence). CDR3 protein: CASSHSSGAAFF. The CDR3 DNA follows: TGTGCCAGTAGTCATTCCTCAGGGGCGGCTTTCTTT.

The rearrangement joins TRBV5-1 to TRBJ1-1; D is perhaps TRBD1 (6 bases). V was shortened by 0 bases and J by 3 bases, with 12 bases between the two germline ends. The CDR3 length is 15 residues. In germline, CDR1 is SGHRS, CDR2 YFSETQ. In nucleotides, the CDR3 is TGCGCCAGCAGCTTGGGGAACAGGGATGACACTGAAGCTTTCTTT. Amino acid sequence: CASSLGNRDDTEAFF.

The chain uses TRBV5-4 and TRBJ1-4; D not resolved. Trimming left V 1 base short and J 6 bases short, with 4 bases between. The CDR3 is 12 amino acids. CDR1 SGHNT and CDR2 YYREEE come from the germline V gene (reference sequence). CDR3: CASSLQDEKLFF. The CDR3 bases are TGTGCCAGCAGCTTGCAGGATGAAAAACTGTTTTTT. The full variable domain, in which reference TRBV5-4 and TRBJ1-4 provide the parts outside the CDR3, is ETGVTQSPTHLIKTRGQQVTLRCSSQSGHNTVSWYQQALGQGPQFIFQYYREEENGRGNFPPRFSGLQFPNYSSELNVNALELDDSALYLCASSLQDEKLFFGSGTQLSVL.

This clone was seen a few times. The V call is TRBV12-3 or TRBV12-4, the J call TRBJ1-3; a possible D gene is TRBD1 (5 bases). Trimming cost V 8 bases and J 2 bases, with 10 bases left between them. This CDR3 is built from 13 residues. The CDR3 coding sequence is TGTGCCAGCGCTACAGGCCCTGGAAACACCATATATTTT. Amino acids: CASATGPGNTIYF.

The gene calls are TRBV6-1 and TRBJ1-4, with D tentatively TRBD1 (5 bases). Trimming took off 1 base at V and 0 bases at J, with 18 bases between the two ends. CDR3 length equals 19 residues. Looked up from germline, CDR1 is MNHNS and CDR2 is SASEGT. The CDR3 DNA follows: TGTGCCAGCAGTGAAGACTCCAGGGTGGTGATAGCAACTAATGAAAAACTGTTTTTT. Translating gives CASSEDSRVVIATNEKLFF.

This rearrangement joins TRBV19 to TRBJ2-1; 7 bases are a match to TRBD2. Trimming removed 1 base from V and 2 bases from J; junction bases left unmatched: 8. The CDR3 spans 17 residues. The germline V gene has CDR1 LNHDA and CDR2 SQIVND (reference sequence). CDR3 coding DNA: TGTGCCAGTAGTATAGTTCGTAGCGGGTATACCTACAATGAGCAGTTCTTC. Translation gives CASSIVRSGYTYNEQFF.

This chain connects TRBV4-1 to TRBJ2-4; 9 positions agree with TRBD2. V was pared by 0 bases and J by 0 bases, with 3 bases of the junction left unmatched. Germline V gene lookup returns CDR1 MGHRA and CDR2 YSYEKL. This CDR3 is 17 amino acids long. The CDR3 bases are TGCGCCAGCAGCCAAGAAGGCGGGGGGGGAGCCAAAAACATTCAGTACTTC. This gives the protein CASSQEGGGGAKNIQYF.

The V gene is TRBV7-2, the J gene TRBJ1-1; D is perhaps TRBD1 (5 bases). Deletions cut 7 bases from V and 0 bases from J, with 9 bases between. Germline CDR1 is SGHTA and CDR2 is FQGNSA. There are 13 residues in the CDR3. The CDR3 spells CASKLQVNTEAFF. CDR3 in DNA: TGTGCCAGCAAACTACAGGTGAACACTGAAGCTTTCTTT.

This chain's CDR3 is CASSPSPTSNQPQHF. The DNA of the CDR3 is TGTGCCAGCAGCCCCAGTCCCACCAGCAATCAGCCCCAGCATTTT. This chain links TRBV9 with TRBJ1-5; unclear D gene. Germline V gene sequence: CDR1 SGDLS, CDR2 YYNGEE. The CDR3 sequence is 15 residues long. V was shortened by 4 bases and J by 1 base, with 12 bases between the two germline ends.

This clone was seen only a few times. The chain carries TRBV5-1 and TRBJ1-2; possible D gene TRBD1, 5 bases. Trimming left V 3 bases short and J 2 bases short, with 8 bases between. This CDR3 comprises 13 residues. Germline loops: CDR1 SGHRS, CDR2 YFSETQ. Here the CDR3 reads CASSWGDNYGYTF. CDR3 DNA: TGCGCCAGCAGCTGGGGGGACAACTATGGCTACACCTTC.

This clone was found a few times. The chain links TRBV9 to TRBJ2-1; D unresolved. V dropped 5 bases and J dropped 4 bases, with 16 bases sitting between them. From germline, CDR1 is SGDLS and CDR2 YYNGEE. This CDR3 region has 15 residues. The CDR3: CASSATVGLYNEQFF. The CDR3 DNA sequence: TGTGCCAGCAGTGCAACAGTCGGGTTATACAATGAGCAGTTCTTC.

This clone was seen only once. The chain uses TRBV19 and TRBJ2-1; 7 positions agree with TRBD1. V shed 3 bases and J 5 bases; nucleotides not matched to a gene: 7. CDR1 is LNHDA, CDR2 SQIVND, per germline (reference sequence). The CDR3 loop spans 15 amino acids. The CDR3 is CASSIYPGQHNEQFF. The CDR3 bases are TGTGCCAGTAGTATCTACCCGGGACAGCACAATGAGCAGTTCTTC.

This rearrangement joins TRBV19 to TRBJ1-5; a weak D match, TRBD1 (6 bases). The CDR3 is made up of 14 amino acids. Trimming shortened V by 1 base and J by 7 bases, and 11 bases separated the two germline ends. CDR1 and CDR2 (germline): LNHDA, SQIVND (reference sequence). The chain's CDR3 is CASSIGGLGQPQHF. The CDR3 DNA reads as TGTGCCAGTAGTATAGGGGGGCTGGGCCAGCCCCAGCATTTT.

J is TRBJ2-4 and V is TRBV30; D is possibly TRBD1 (5 bases). Trimming left V 1 base short and J 10 bases short, with 14 bases between. The length of the CDR3 is 13 residues. Germline lookup yields CDR1 GTSNPN and CDR2 SVGIG (reference sequence). CDR3 in DNA: TGTGCCTGGAGTGAGCTTAGGGGTGGTATTCAGTACTTC. This codes for CAWSELRGGIQYF.

The chain combines TRBV2 with TRBJ2-2; 7 bases are a match to TRBD1. This CDR3 is 13 amino acids long. Germline V lookup: CDR1 SNHLY, CDR2 FYNNEI. Trimming removed 6 bases from V and 6 bases from J; junction bases left unmatched: 4. The CDR3 DNA reads as TGTGCCAGCAGCCTGACAGGGCCCGGGGAGCTGTTTTTT. It codes for CASSLTGPGELFF.